What follows are 32 T cell receptor beta chains derived from one specimen sequenced in a study of T cells after yellow fever vaccination. TCRdb reprocessed the 5' RACE reads with MiXCR, giving one entry per CDR3 protein. The sample includes approximately 550,000 distinct CDR3 sequences, less than 15% seen only once; the top ten take over 11%. The source was PBMCs, collected on the day of the yellow fever booster vaccination. Receptors were obtained from a man between 25 and 39 years old who received the YFV17D yellow fever vaccine.

This clonotype was recorded a few times. The CDR3 spells CASSLRGGWTGELFF. In DNA, the CDR3 is TGTGCCAGCAGTTTACGGGGGGGATGGACCGGGGAGCTGTTTTTT. The chain employs TRBV12-3 or TRBV12-4 and TRBJ2-2, with 8 bases fitting TRBD2. The V and J ends lost 2 bases and 5 bases, in that order; junction bases with no gene match: 4. The CDR3 is 15 residues long.

The CDR3 sequence: CASSPGPLVGTDTQYF. The DNA for the CDR3 is TGTGCCAGCAGCCCCGGGCCTTTGGTGGGCACAGATACGCAGTATTTT. The chain combines TRBV7-2 with TRBJ2-3, with D hard to call. This CDR3 region has 16 residues. Germline V lookup: CDR1 SGHTA, CDR2 FQGNSA. V was shortened by 5 bases and J by 1 base, with 16 bases between the two germline ends. Using reference TRBV7-2 and TRBJ2-3 for the parts outside the CDR3, the full variable domain is GAGVSQSPSNKVTEKGKDVELRCDPISGHTALYWYRQSLGQGLEFLIYFQGNSAPDKSGLPSDRFSAERTGGSVSTLTIQRTQQEDSAVYLCASSPGPLVGTDTQYFGPGTRLTVL.

This clonotype was seen a few times. V and J are TRBV20-1 and TRBJ2-7; D uncertain. Germline V gene lookup returns CDR1 DFQATT and CDR2 SNEGSKA (reference sequence). CDR3 length: 14 residues. V shed 3 bases and J shed 5 bases, with 17 bases lying between them. The CDR3 spells CSARDRLGYNEQYF. CDR3 DNA sequence: TGCAGTGCTAGGGACCGGCTGGGTTACAACGAGCAGTACTTC.

A note on this clonotype: A much bigger clone sits one base away, suggesting this may be a read error. It is likely a read error, because the conserved phenylalanine at the end of the CDR3 is missing. This chain links TRBV15 with TRBJ2-5, with D possibly called TRBD1 or TRBD2 (6 bases each). The ends were cut back, 3 bases at V and 5 bases at J, with 13 bases in the middle. The CDR3 has 14 amino acids. Germline V gene sequence: CDR1 LNHNV, CDR2 YYDKDF (reference sequence). The CDR3, as DNA: TGTGCCACCAGCAGGAACGGGGGCATGGAGACCCAGTACTCC. Residues: CATSRNGGMETQYS.

This rearrangement joins TRBV6-2 or TRBV6-3 to TRBJ2-7; 11 bases match TRBD2. The CDR3 length is 20 residues. Germline V gene lookup returns CDR1 MNHEY and CDR2 SVGEGT. Losses at the gene ends were 8 bases for V and 2 bases for J; bases not matched to a gene: 23. This CDR3 reads CASYPQRILAGVRTPYEQYF. The CDR3 DNA follows: TGTGCCAGCTACCCTCAACGAATACTAGCGGGAGTTCGCACCCCCTACGAGCAGTACTTC.

This clonotype was counted only a few times. The chain is built from TRBV12-3 or TRBV12-4 and TRBJ1-2; D gene uncertain. The CDR3 totals 12 residues. V was clipped by 6 bases and J by 11 bases, with 16 bases between them. CDR3 nucleotide sequence: TGTGCCAGCAGCACCGACATGGCGGGGTACACCTTC. As protein: CASSTDMAGYTF.

The chain carries TRBV20-1 and TRBJ1-4; 10 bases are shared with TRBD1. Germline V CDR1 and CDR2: DFQATT, SNEGSKA (reference sequence). This CDR3 spans 13 amino acids. J gave up 8 bases and V 5 bases, and 5 bases lay outside the gene matches. The CDR3 loop reads CSASGTGEEKLFF. CDR3 nucleotides: TGCAGTGCTTCCGGGACAGGGGAGGAAAAACTGTTTTTT.

This clonotype has more than one count but fewer than ten. As DNA, the CDR3 is TGTGCCAGCAGCAAAGCTTCCGACGACCTGGGGGAGACCCAGTACTTC. This translates into CASSKASDDLGETQYF. The chain employs TRBV21-1 and TRBJ2-5. TRBV21-1 constitutes a pseudogene. The CDR3 covers 16 residues.

This clonotype turned up a few times. The chain carries TRBV7-9 and TRBJ2-1; no reliable D call. Trimming took 0 bases from V and 12 from J, leaving 9 bases between them. There are 12 residues in the CDR3. Germline lookup yields CDR1 SEHNR and CDR2 FQNEAQ (reference sequence). DNA for the CDR3: TGTGCCAGCAGCTTAGCCAGTAATCGGCAGTTCTTC. Its translation: CASSLASNRQFF. The variable domain in full, completed from reference TRBV7-9 and TRBJ2-1, reads DTGVSQNPRHKITKRGQNVTFRCDPISEHNRLYWYRQTLGQGPEFLTYFQNEAQLEKSRLLSDRFSAERPKGSFSTLEIQRTEQGDSAMYLCASSLASNRQFFGPGTRLTVL.

This chain connects TRBV6-2 or TRBV6-3 to TRBJ1-1; D is perhaps TRBD1 (5 bases). Trimming took 6 bases from V and 1 from J, leaving 15 bases between them. CDR3 length equals 15 residues. CDR1 is MNHEY, CDR2 SVGEGT, per germline. DNA for the CDR3: TGTGCCAGCAGGCTCAGACGGGGGAGGAACACTGAAGCTTTCTTT. Translated, it gives CASRLRRGRNTEAFF.

This clonotype has just a few counts. V is TRBV12-3 or TRBV12-4 and J is TRBJ1-2, with a tentative D call TRBD1 (5 bases). Trimming removed 4 bases from V and 4 bases from J, with 10 bases in between. This CDR3 region has 13 residues. The CDR3 is CASSSYGAYGYTF. Here the CDR3 DNA reads TGTGCCAGCAGTTCGTACGGGGCCTATGGCTACACCTTC.

In its sample, this clonotype was seen a few times. This chain connects TRBV27 to TRBJ2-2, with 10 bases lining up with TRBD2. Germline-derived CDR1 and CDR2 are MNHEY and SMNVEV (reference sequence). After removal of 5 bases from V and 1 base from J, the junction contained 4 bases not matched to a gene. The CDR3 contains 16 residues. The CDR3 loop is CASSPWTSGNTGELFF. In DNA, the CDR3 is TGTGCCAGCAGTCCCTGGACTAGCGGGAACACCGGGGAGCTGTTTTTT.

This clonotype was counted only a few times. The chain has TRBV14 and TRBJ2-3; TRBD2 is a possible D gene (5 bases). The CDR3 covers 17 residues. The germline V and J ends were trimmed by 1 base and 1 base, with 15 bases remaining between them. Germline V gives CDR1 SGHDN, CDR2 FVKESK. The CDR3 region has the DNA TGTGCCAGCAGCCAAGGACCGGAGGCACTCCGCACAGATACGCAGTATTTT. Protein product: CASSQGPEALRTDTQYF.

The chain recombines TRBV4-3 with TRBJ2-1; 7 bases fit TRBD2. After removal of 1 base from V and 9 bases from J, the junction contained 12 bases not matched to a gene. The CDR3 covers 16 residues. Germline V gene data show CDR1 as LGHNA and CDR2 as YSLEER. The CDR3 sequence is CASSQGVLAGASEQFF. The CDR3 bases are TGCGCCAGCAGCCAAGGGGTCTTGGCGGGAGCAAGTGAGCAGTTCTTC.

The table lists this clonotype with a count of one. The chain employs TRBV18 and TRBJ2-7; TRBD2 matches 12 bases. CDR1 and CDR2 (germline): KGHSH, LQKENI. Germline trimming cut 3 bases from V and 2 bases from J; bases unmatched to any gene: 8. The CDR3 has 17 amino acids. The DNA for the CDR3 is TGTGCCAGCTCACCTAGGGGGACTAGCGGGTTAACCTACGAGCAGTACTTC. Protein product: CASSPRGTSGLTYEQYF.

This clonotype was recorded a few times. The V gene is TRBV6-1, the J gene TRBJ1-4, with 7 bases lining up with TRBD1. V was clipped by 4 bases and J by 10 bases; unmatched bases: 9. Germline V gene lookup returns CDR1 MNHNS and CDR2 SASEGT. The CDR3 contains 14 residues. The CDR3 loop is CASSGQGGPGKLFF. The CDR3 nucleotides are TGTGCCAGCAGTGGACAGGGAGGTCCAGGAAAACTGTTTTTT.

The chain has TRBV10-3 and TRBJ2-7; D uncertain. Germline V CDR1 and CDR2: ENHRY, SYGVKD. This CDR3 has 14 amino acids. Trimming removed 0 bases at V and 0 bases at J, with 6 bases between. Here the CDR3 reads CAISESSNSYEQYF. The CDR3 DNA reads as TGTGCCATCAGTGAGTCCAGTAACTCCTACGAGCAGTACTTC.

The genes are TRBV24-1 and TRBJ2-1; 9 nucleotides line up with TRBD2. The V gene's germline CDR1 is KGHDR and CDR2 SFDVKD. The CDR3 sequence is 15 residues long. The J segment lost 8 bases and the V segment lost 9 bases, leaving 13 bases of the junction unmatched. DNA of the CDR3: TGTGCCACCGCACGATTAGCGGGAGACGGAGATGAGCAGTTCTTC. Encoded protein: CATARLAGDGDEQFF.

The rearrangement links TRBV27 to TRBJ2-5, with 8 bases fitting TRBD2. The germline V gene encodes CDR1 MNHEY and CDR2 SMNVEV (reference sequence). The CDR3 extends over 14 amino acids. Losses at the gene ends were 3 bases for V and 6 bases for J; bases not matched to a gene: 6. CDR3: CASSFGAGGKTQYF. CDR3 DNA sequence: TGTGCCAGCAGTTTTGGGGCGGGGGGCAAGACCCAGTACTTC.

This clonotype was seen at least ten times. J is TRBJ2-3 and V is TRBV9; TRBD1 is a possible D gene (5 bases). Germline CDR1 reads SGDLS; CDR2 reads YYNGEE. The V gene lost 4 bases and the J gene lost 0 bases, with 15 bases spanning the gap. The CDR3 runs to 16 residues. CDR3: CASSLTEGVSTDTQYF. The CDR3 DNA reads TGTGCCAGCAGCCTCACGGAAGGGGTTAGCACAGATACGCAGTATTTT.

The chain carries TRBV18 and TRBJ2-7, with TRBD2 identical over 12 bases. V lost 5 bases and J lost 0; bases outside the gene matches: 5. CDR1 is KGHSH and CDR2 is LQKENI in the germline V gene. The CDR3 is made up of 16 amino acids. CDR3 DNA: TGTGCCAGCTCAACTCGACTAGCGGGAGCCTCCTACGAGCAGTACTTC. It encodes CASSTRLAGASYEQYF.

The table lists this clonotype with a few counts. The chain uses TRBV7-2 and TRBJ2-7; D is uncertain. Between the trimmed V and J ends, which lost 3 bases and 0 bases, there was a span of 12 bases. The CDR3 runs to 15 residues. Per germline, CDR1 SGHTA and CDR2 FQGNSA. CDR3 DNA: TGTGCCAGCAGCTTTTATAGGCCGGGCTCCTACGAGCAGTACTTC. Residues: CASSFYRPGSYEQYF.

The chain is built from TRBV7-9 and TRBJ2-1; TRBD1 matches at 10 bases. In germline, CDR1 is SEHNR, CDR2 FQNEAQ (reference sequence). Trimming removed 5 bases from V and 8 bases from J; junction bases left unmatched: 9. The CDR3 length is 15 residues. The CDR3 spells CASSQDRGRIYEQFF. In nucleotides, the CDR3 is TGTGCCAGCAGCCAAGACAGGGGGCGGATTTATGAGCAGTTCTTC.

This chain joins TRBV7-2 and TRBJ2-7, with D perhaps matching TRBD2 (5 bases). This CDR3 region has 14 residues. Trimming stripped 1 base from V and 6 bases from J, with 13 bases between. CDR1 and CDR2 (germline): SGHTA, FQGNSA. The CDR3 bases are TGTGCCAGCAGCTTAGACGGGAACCCGCGCGAGCAGTACTTC. This translates into CASSLDGNPREQYF.

In this sample, this clonotype turned up a few times. The chain's CDR3 is CASSHSVTGELFF. CDR3 bases: TGTGCCAGCAGCCATAGCGTCACCGGGGAGCTGTTTTTT. This chain connects TRBV7-3 to TRBJ2-2; tentative D call: TRBD2 (5 bases). V gave up 5 bases and J gave up 4 bases, with 8 bases separating them. CDR1 is SGHTA, CDR2 FQGTGA, per germline. This CDR3 comprises 13 residues.

This clonotype was counted between two and nine times. The genes are TRBV7-2 and TRBJ2-7; D unclear. The CDR3 is 14 residues long. Germline CDR1 SGHTA, CDR2 FQGNSA. V gave up 1 base and J gave up 3 bases, with 10 bases separating them. CDR3 sequence: CASSLGTVGYEQYF. DNA of the CDR3: TGTGCCAGCAGCTTAGGAACCGTAGGCTACGAGCAGTACTTC.

This clonotype was observed a few times. This sequence joins TRBV7-9 and TRBJ1-2, with no clear D. Germline CDR1 is SEHNR and CDR2 is FQNEAQ (reference sequence). The CDR3 covers 14 residues. Trimming took off 8 bases at V and 3 bases at J, with 16 bases between the two ends. The chain's CDR3 is CASAGGLSDYGYTF. In DNA, the CDR3 is TGTGCCAGCGCAGGAGGCTTAAGTGACTATGGCTACACCTTC.

The rearrangement joins TRBV28 to TRBJ2-2, with 8 bases matching TRBD2. V lost 6 bases and J lost 5; bases outside the gene matches: 5. This CDR3 region has 14 residues. Germline V gene data show CDR1 as MDHEN and CDR2 as SYDVKM. CDR3 nucleotides: TGTGCCAGCAGGAGAGCGGGAGAGACCGGGGAGCTGTTTTTT. Its protein product is CASRRAGETGELFF.

In this sample, this clonotype turned up once. This CDR3 reads CATWDRANTGELFF. CDR3 nucleotides: TGTGCCACCTGGGACAGGGCAAACACCGGGGAGCTGTTTTTT. This sequence joins TRBV27 and TRBJ2-2, with 9 bases aligning to TRBD1. The CDR3 is made up of 14 amino acids. V gave up 10 bases and J gave up 2 bases; unmatched junction bases: 5. The germline CDR1 and CDR2 sequences are MNHEY and SMNVEV (reference sequence).

The rearrangement links TRBV4-1 to TRBJ2-3; a possible D gene is TRBD2 (5 bases). Germline V lookup: CDR1 MGHRA, CDR2 YSYEKL. This CDR3 is built from 15 residues. V lost 4 bases, J lost 6 bases, and 17 bases lay in between. In DNA, the CDR3 is TGCGCCAGCAGCCGCCTAGCTTCCCCCGGGGATACGCAGTATTTT. Residues: CASSRLASPGDTQYF.

The chain joins TRBV20-1 to TRBJ2-6, with TRBD1 as a possible D gene (6 bases). Germline V gene sequence: CDR1 DFQATT, CDR2 SNEGSKA (reference sequence). V lost 6 bases and J lost 1, with 10 bases in between. CDR3 size: 14 residues. In DNA form, the CDR3 reads TGCAGTGCCCGACAGGCTTCTGGGGCCAACGTCCTGACTTTC. This translates into CSARQASGANVLTF.

The chain has TRBV20-1 and TRBJ2-3, with D possibly being TRBD2 (6 bases). The ends were cut back, 6 bases at V and 3 bases at J, with 16 bases in the middle. Germline assignment: CDR1 DFQATT and CDR2 SNEGSKA (reference sequence). The CDR3 sequence is 14 residues long. The CDR3 DNA reads as TGCAGTGCGCCCCGTGACGGGAGAACAGATACGCAGTATTTT. Its translation is CSAPRDGRTDTQYF.